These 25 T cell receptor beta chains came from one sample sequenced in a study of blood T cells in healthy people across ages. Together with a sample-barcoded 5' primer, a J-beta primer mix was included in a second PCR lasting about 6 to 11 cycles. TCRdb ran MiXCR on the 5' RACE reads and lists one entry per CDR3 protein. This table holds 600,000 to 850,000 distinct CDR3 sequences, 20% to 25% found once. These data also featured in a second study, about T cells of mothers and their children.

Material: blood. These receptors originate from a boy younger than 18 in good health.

DNA for the CDR3: TGTGCCAGCAGCGCAAGCGGAGTAGGGCTCTCCTACAATGAGCAGTTCTTC. This codes for CASSASGVGLSYNEQFF. The V gene is TRBV5-6, the J gene TRBJ2-1; TRBD2 might be the D (5 bases). CDR3 length: 17 residues. Trimming pared 4 bases from V and 0 bases from J, leaving 17 bases between. In germline, CDR1 is SGHDT, CDR2 YYEEEE. Looking up the rest from reference TRBV5-6 and TRBJ2-1 gives the full variable domain: DAGVTQSPTHLIKTRGQQVTLRCSPKSGHDTVSWYQQALGQGPQFIFQYYEEEERQRGNFPDRFSGHQFPNYSSELNVNALLLGDSALYLCASSASGVGLSYNEQFFGPGTRLTVL.

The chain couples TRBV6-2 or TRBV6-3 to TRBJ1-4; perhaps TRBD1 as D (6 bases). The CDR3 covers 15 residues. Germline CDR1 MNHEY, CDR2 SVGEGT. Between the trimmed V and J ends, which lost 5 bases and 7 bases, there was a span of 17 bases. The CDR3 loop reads CASSPDGGAVEKLFF. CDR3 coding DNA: TGTGCCAGCAGTCCCGACGGGGGCGCCGTTGAAAAACTGTTTTTT.

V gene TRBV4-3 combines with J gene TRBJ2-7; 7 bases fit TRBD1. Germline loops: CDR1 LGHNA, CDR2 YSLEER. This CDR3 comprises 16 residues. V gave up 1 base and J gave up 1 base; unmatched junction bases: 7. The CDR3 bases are TGCGCCAGCAGCCAAGGATACCGGGACAGATCCTACGAGCAGTACTTC. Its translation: CASSQGYRDRSYEQYF.

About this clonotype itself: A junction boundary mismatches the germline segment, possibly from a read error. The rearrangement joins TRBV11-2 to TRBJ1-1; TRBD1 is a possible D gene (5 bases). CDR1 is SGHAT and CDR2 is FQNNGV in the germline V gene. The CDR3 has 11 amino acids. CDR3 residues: CASSLDIPGAF. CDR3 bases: TGTGCCAGCAGCCTCGATATTCCCGGGGCTTTT.

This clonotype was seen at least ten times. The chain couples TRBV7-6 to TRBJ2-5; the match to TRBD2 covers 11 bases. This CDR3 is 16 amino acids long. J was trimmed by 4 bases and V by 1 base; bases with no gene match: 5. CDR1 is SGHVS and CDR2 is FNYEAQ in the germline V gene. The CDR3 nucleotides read TGTGCCAGCAGCTTAGGTCTCCTAGCGGGAGGAGAGACCCAGTACTTC. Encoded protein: CASSLGLLAGGETQYF.

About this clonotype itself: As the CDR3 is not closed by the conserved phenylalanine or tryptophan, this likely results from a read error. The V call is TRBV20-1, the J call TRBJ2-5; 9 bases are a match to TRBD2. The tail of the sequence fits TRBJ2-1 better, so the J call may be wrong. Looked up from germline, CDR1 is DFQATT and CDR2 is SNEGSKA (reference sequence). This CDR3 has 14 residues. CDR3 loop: CSAPKAGGSPEQFL. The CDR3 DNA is TGCAGTGCTCCCAAAGCGGGGGGTTCCCCTGAGCAGTTCTTA.

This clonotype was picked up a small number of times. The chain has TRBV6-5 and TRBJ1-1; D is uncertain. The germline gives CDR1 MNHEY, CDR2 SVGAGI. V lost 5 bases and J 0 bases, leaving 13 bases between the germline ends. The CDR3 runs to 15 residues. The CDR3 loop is CASSASRAMNTEAFF. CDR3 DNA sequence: TGTGCCAGCAGTGCGTCACGGGCGATGAACACTGAAGCTTTCTTT.

The DNA for the CDR3 is TGCAGCGTTCGGACTCCGGACGCCTACGAGCAGTACTTC. This gives the protein CSVRTPDAYEQYF. The genes are TRBV29-1 and TRBJ2-7; D might be TRBD2 (5 bases). Trimming took 5 bases from V and 2 from J, leaving 13 bases between them. The CDR3 is 13 residues long. Germline V CDR1 and CDR2: SQVTM, ANQGSEA.

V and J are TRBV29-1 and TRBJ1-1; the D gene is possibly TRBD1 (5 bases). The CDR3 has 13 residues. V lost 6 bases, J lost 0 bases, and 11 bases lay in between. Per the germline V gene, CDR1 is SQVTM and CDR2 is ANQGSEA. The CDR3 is CSVAGKMNTEAFF. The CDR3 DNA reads TGCAGCGTGGCAGGGAAGATGAACACTGAAGCTTTCTTT. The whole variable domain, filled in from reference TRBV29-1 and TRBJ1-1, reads SAVISQKPSRDICQRGTSLTIQCQVDSQVTMMFWYRQQPGQSLTLIATANQGSEATYESGFVIDKFPISRPNLTFSTLTVSNMSPEDSSIYLCSVAGKMNTEAFFGQGTRLTVV.

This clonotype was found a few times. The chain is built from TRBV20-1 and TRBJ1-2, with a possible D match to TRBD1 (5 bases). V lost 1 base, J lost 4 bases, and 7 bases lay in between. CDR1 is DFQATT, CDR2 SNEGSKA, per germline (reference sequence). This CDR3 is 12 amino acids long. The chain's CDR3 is CSARGQLYGYTF. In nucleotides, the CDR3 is TGCAGTGCTAGAGGACAGCTCTATGGCTACACCTTC.

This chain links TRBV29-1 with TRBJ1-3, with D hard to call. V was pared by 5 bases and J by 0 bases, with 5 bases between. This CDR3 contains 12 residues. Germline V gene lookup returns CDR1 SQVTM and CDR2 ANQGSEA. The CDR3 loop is CSVRNSGNTIYF. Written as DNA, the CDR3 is TGCAGCGTTCGAAACTCTGGAAACACCATATATTTT.

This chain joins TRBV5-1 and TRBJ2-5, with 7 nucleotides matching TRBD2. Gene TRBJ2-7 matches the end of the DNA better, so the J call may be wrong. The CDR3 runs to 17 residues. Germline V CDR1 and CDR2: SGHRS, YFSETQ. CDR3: CASSRGPGLEVTYEQYF. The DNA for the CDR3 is TGCGCCAGCAGCCGGGGCCCCGGACTAGAGGTGACCTACGAGCAGTACTTC.

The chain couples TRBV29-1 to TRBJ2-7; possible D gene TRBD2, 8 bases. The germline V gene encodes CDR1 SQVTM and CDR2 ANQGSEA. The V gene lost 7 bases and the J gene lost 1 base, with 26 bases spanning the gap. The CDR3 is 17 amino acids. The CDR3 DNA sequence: TGCAGCGCAGTGACAGGGACTAGTGGTGGGAGATCCTACGAGCAGTACTTC. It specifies CSAVTGTSGGRSYEQYF.

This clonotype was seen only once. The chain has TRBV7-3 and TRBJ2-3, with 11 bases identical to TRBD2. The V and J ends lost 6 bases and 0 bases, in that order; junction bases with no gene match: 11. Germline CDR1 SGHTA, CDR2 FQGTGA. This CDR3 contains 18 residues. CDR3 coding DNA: TGTGCCAGCAGTCCCTCCCAGGGACTAGCGGTTAGCACAGATACGCAGTATTTT. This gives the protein CASSPSQGLAVSTDTQYF.

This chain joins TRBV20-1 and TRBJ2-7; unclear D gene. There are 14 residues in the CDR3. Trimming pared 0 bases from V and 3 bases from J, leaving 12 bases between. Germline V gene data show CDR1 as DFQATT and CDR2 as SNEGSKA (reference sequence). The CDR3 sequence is CSARERPGGYEQYF. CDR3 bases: TGCAGTGCTAGAGAAAGACCCGGCGGCTACGAGCAGTACTTC.

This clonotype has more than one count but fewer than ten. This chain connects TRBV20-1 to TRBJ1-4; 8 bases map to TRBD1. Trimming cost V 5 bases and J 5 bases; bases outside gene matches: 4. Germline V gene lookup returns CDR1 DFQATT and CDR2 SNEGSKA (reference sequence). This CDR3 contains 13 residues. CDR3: CSAPDRANEKLFF. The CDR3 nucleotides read TGCAGTGCTCCGGACAGGGCCAATGAAAAACTGTTTTTT.

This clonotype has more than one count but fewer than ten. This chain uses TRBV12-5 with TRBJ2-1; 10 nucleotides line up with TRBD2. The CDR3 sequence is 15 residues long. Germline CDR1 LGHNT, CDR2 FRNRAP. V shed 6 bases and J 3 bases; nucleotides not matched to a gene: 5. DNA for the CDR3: TGTGCTAGTGGGGCGAGGACTAGCGGCTACAATGAGCAGTTCTTC. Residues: CASGARTSGYNEQFF. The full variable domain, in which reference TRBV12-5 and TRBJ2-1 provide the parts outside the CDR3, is DARVTQTPRHKVTEMGQEVTMRCQPILGHNTVFWYRQTMMQGLELLAYFRNRAPLDDSGMPKDRFSAEMPDATLATLKIQPSEPRDSAVYFCASGARTSGYNEQFFGPGTRLTVL.

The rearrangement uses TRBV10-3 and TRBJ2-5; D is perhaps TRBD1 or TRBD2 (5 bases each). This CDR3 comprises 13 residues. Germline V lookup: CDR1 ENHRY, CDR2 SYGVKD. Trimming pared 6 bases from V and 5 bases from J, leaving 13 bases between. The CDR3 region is CAIRTNEGETQYF. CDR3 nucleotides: TGTGCCATCAGGACCAACGAGGGGGAGACCCAGTACTTC.

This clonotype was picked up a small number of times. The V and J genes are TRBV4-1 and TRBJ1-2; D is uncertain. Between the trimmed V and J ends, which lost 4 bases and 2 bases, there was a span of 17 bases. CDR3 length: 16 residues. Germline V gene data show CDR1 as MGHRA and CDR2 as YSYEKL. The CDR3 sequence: CASSPTEDQNNYGYTF. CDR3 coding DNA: TGCGCCAGCAGCCCTACGGAGGACCAGAACAACTATGGCTACACCTTC.

The CDR3 bases are TGTGCCAGCAGTTTAAGTCACGTCGGCTACACCTTC. This sequence encodes CASSLSHVGYTF. This sequence joins TRBV12-3 or TRBV12-4 and TRBJ1-2; D gene uncertain. V was cut by 2 bases and J by 8 bases, with 9 bases left in between. CDR3 length: 12 amino acids.

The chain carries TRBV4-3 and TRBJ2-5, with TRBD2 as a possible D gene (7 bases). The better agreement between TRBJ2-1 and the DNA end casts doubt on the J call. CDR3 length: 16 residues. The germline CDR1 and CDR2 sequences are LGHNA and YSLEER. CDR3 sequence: CASSQDGAGAYNEQFF. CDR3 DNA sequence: TGCGCCAGCAGCCAAGATGGGGCGGGGGCATACAATGAGCAGTTCTTC.

The CDR3 sequence is CASSPLSRLQETQYF. CDR3 coding DNA: TGTGCCAGCAGTCCCCTCAGTCGGCTGCAAGAGACCCAGTACTTC. J is TRBJ2-5 and V is TRBV27; D is undetermined. Germline assignment: CDR1 MNHEY and CDR2 SMNVEV (reference sequence). V gave up 5 bases and J gave up 2 bases, with 15 bases separating them. The CDR3 is made up of 15 amino acids.

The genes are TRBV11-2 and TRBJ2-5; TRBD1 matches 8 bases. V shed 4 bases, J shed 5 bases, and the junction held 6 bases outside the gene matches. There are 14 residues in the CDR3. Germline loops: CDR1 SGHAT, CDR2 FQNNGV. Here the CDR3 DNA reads TGTGCCAGCAGCTGGACAGGGCCTTTGGAGACCCAGTACTTC. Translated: CASSWTGPLETQYF.

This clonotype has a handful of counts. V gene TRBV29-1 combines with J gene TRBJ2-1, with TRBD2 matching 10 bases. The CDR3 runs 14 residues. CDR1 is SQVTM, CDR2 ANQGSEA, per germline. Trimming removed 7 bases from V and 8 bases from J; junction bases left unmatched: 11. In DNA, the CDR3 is TGCAGCGCGAGGACCGGGACTAGCGTCCATGAGCAGTTCTTC. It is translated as CSARTGTSVHEQFF.

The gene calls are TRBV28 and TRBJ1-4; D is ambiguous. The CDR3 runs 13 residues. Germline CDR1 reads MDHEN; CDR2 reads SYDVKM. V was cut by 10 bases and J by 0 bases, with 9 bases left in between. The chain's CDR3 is CATAFATNEKLFF. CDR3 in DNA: TGTGCCACCGCTTTCGCAACTAATGAAAAACTGTTTTTT. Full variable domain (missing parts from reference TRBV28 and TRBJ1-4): DVKVTQSSRYLVKRTGEKVFLECVQDMDHENMFWYRQDPGLGLRLIYFSYDVKMKEKGDIPEGYSVSREKKERFSLILESASTNQTSMYLCATAFATNEKLFFGSGTQLSVL.